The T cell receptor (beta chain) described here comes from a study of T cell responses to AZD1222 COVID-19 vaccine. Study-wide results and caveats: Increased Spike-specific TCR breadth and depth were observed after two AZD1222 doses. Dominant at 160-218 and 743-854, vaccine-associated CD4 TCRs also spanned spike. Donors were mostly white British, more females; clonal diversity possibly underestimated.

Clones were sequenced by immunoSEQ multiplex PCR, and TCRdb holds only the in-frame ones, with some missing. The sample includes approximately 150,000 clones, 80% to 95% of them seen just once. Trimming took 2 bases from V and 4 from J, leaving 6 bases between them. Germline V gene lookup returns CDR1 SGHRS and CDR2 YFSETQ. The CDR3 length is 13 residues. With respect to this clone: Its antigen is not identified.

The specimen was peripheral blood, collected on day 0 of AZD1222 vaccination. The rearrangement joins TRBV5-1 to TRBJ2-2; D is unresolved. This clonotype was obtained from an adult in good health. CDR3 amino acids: CASSFEFTGELFF. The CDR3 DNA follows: TGCGCCAGCAGCTTTGAATTCACCGGGGAGCTGTTTTTT.